The 7 T cell receptor beta chains in this list originate from one sample, sequenced in a study of cytomegalovirus exposure and HLA in healthy donors (dated by TCRdb to 2017 to 2019). The receptor library was made with the immunoSEQ multiplex PCR assay. For the multiplex PCR, a mixture combining 60 forward primers for TCR Vbeta segments and 13 reverse primers for TCR Jbeta segments was used. In its TCRdb copy, this immuneACCESS table keeps in-frame sequences only and misses some clones. Where compared with another copy, unresolved V genes explain less than half of these, and the others have no known cause. Present in this sample are about 140,000 clones, approximately 80% of which were seen just once. About 3.9% of the sample lies in the top ten. Sequencing input: PBMCs. The receptor source for this set is a man in his forties in good health and CMV-seropositive.

The chain joins TRBV6-5 to TRBJ2-6, with TRBD2 as a possible D gene (6 bases). Per the germline V gene, CDR1 is MNHEY and CDR2 is SVGAGI. This CDR3 comprises 15 residues. V was shortened by 2 bases and J by 4 bases, with 9 bases between the two germline ends. The CDR3 nucleotides are TGTGCCAGCAGTTACAAGCGGGCGGGGGCCAACGTCCTGACTTTC. This codes for CASSYKRAGANVLTF.

This CDR3 reads CASSIGTGEVYNYNEQFF. The CDR3 nucleotides are TGTGCCAGTAGTATAGGGACAGGGGAAGTGTATAACTACAATGAGCAGTTCTTC. The J gene is TRBJ2-1, the V gene TRBV19, with 9 bases lining up with TRBD1. CDR3 length: 18 amino acids. Germline V gene data show CDR1 as LNHDA and CDR2 as SQIVND (reference sequence). The ends lost 1 base at V and 3 bases at J; junction bases unmatched: 10.

V and J are TRBV5-6 and TRBJ1-5; D is unresolved. Germline loops: CDR1 SGHDT, CDR2 YYEEEE. This CDR3 region has 13 residues. V dropped 1 base and J dropped 4 bases, with 6 bases sitting between them. CDR3 DNA: TGTGCCAGCAGCTTGCGGGAGAATCAGCCCCAGCATTTT. It specifies CASSLRENQPQHF.

The CDR3 here is CASSPQLAASSYNEQFF. The DNA of the CDR3 is TGTGCCAGCAGCCCTCAACTAGCGGCGAGCTCCTACAATGAGCAGTTCTTC. The V call is TRBV7-8, the J call TRBJ2-1; 8 bases match TRBD2. The CDR3 loop spans 17 amino acids. The V and J ends lost 5 bases and 0 bases, in that order; junction bases with no gene match: 9. Germline CDR1 is SGHVS and CDR2 is FQNEAQ.

The V call is TRBV5-1, the J call TRBJ2-2, with D tentatively TRBD2 (5 bases). Germline V gene lookup returns CDR1 SGHRS and CDR2 YFSETQ. V lost 4 bases and J lost 1, with 8 bases in between. This CDR3 has 14 amino acids. DNA for the CDR3: TGCGCCAGCAGCGTGGCGGGGAACACCGGGGAGCTGTTTTTT. Protein product: CASSVAGNTGELFF.

This chain connects TRBV4-3 to TRBJ2-1; TRBD1 matches 7 bases. The germline V gene encodes CDR1 LGHNA and CDR2 YSLEER. This CDR3 contains 16 residues. V shed 2 bases and J 3 bases; nucleotides not matched to a gene: 7. The CDR3 DNA is TGCGCCAGCAGCCAACTGGGACAGACAATCTACAATGAGCAGTTCTTC. It is translated as CASSQLGQTIYNEQFF.

CDR3 residues: CASSYRTRQGVYGYTF. In DNA form, the CDR3 reads TGTGCCAGCAGTTACCGAACCAGACAGGGGGTGTATGGCTACACCTTC. The chain links TRBV6-5 to TRBJ1-2, with 9 bases identical to TRBD1. Trimming took 2 bases from V and 5 from J; bases not matched to a gene: 9. Per the germline V gene, CDR1 is MNHEY and CDR2 is SVGAGI. CDR3 size: 16 residues.